Shown below are 9 T cell receptor beta chains from a single sample sequenced in a study of human T cells and chemical hapten exposure. The time point denotes: patch test 1, 2 weeks after DPC sensitization. Treatment specified: therapeutic diphenylcyclopropenone sensitization with weekly scalp DPC. Each CDR3 protein gets one entry after TCRdb re-called the RACE reads with MiXCR. Of 370,000 or so distinct CDR3 sequences listed, approximately 4.4% are singletons. The sequencing here drew on whole blood, taken in connection with sensitization to the hapten diphenylcyclopropenone (DPC). The receptors derive from a woman aged 50 to 60 with alopecia areata. Some clones in this sample may be carry-over from other donors' samples.

The V gene is TRBV27, the J gene TRBJ1-1; no clear D. V was cut by 2 bases and J by 8 bases, with 9 bases left in between. Per the germline V gene, CDR1 is MNHEY and CDR2 is SMNVEV (reference sequence). The CDR3 is 12 residues long. CDR3 DNA: TGTGCCAGCAGTTTAGTGGACGGAGAAGCTTTCTTT. This translates into CASSLVDGEAFF.

This clonotype was counted ten times or more. The chain recombines TRBV7-2 with TRBJ2-1, with D perhaps TRBD1 or TRBD2 (5 bases each). The CDR3 consists of 15 residues. Trimming cost V 2 bases and J 8 bases, with 16 bases left between them. Germline loops: CDR1 SGHTA, CDR2 FQGNSA. The CDR3 region has the DNA TGTGCCAGCAGCTTAAGGGGAGACTCGAGCTATGAGCAGTTCTTC. Its protein product is CASSLRGDSSYEQFF. The full variable domain, with the rest looked up from reference TRBV7-2 and TRBJ2-1, is GAGVSQSPSNKVTEKGKDVELRCDPISGHTALYWYRQSLGQGLEFLIYFQGNSAPDKSGLPSDRFSAERTGGSVSTLTIQRTQQEDSAVYLCASSLRGDSSYEQFFGPGTRLTVL.

At least ten counts were recorded for this clonotype. The gene calls are TRBV7-9 and TRBJ2-5, with TRBD2 identical over 11 bases. This CDR3 has 17 amino acids. V lost 5 bases to trimming and J lost 5 bases; unmatched junction nucleotides: 13. Germline assignment: CDR1 SEHNR and CDR2 FQNEAQ (reference sequence). CDR3 sequence: CASSLRLAGFVRETQYF. The CDR3 DNA reads as TGTGCCAGCAGCCTCCGACTAGCGGGGTTCGTCCGCGAGACCCAGTACTTC.

This clonotype has at least ten counts. One junction end disagrees with the germline gene, perhaps due to a read error. The chain recombines TRBV5-1 with TRBJ2-6; D call uncertain. CDR1 SGHRS and CDR2 YFSETQ come from the germline V gene. The CDR3 length is 15 residues. The CDR3 protein is CASSLEDSGANVLTF. The CDR3 region has the DNA TGTGCCAGCAGCTTAGAGGACTCTGGGGCCAACGTCCTGACTTTC.

This sequence joins TRBV11-1 and TRBJ2-5, with 10 bases that match TRBD2. The J segment lost 9 bases and the V segment lost 6 bases, leaving 1 base of the junction unmatched. Germline V gene lookup returns CDR1 SGHAT and CDR2 FQDESV (reference sequence). The CDR3 is 11 residues long. CDR3 protein: CASRLAGSQYF. The DNA of the CDR3 is TGTGCCAGCAGACTAGCGGGGTCCCAGTACTTC.

This clonotype was seen at least ten times. The V call is TRBV29-1, the J call TRBJ2-7; 9 bases line up with TRBD1. The germline V gene has CDR1 SQVTM and CDR2 ANQGSEA. Germline trimming cut 6 bases from V and 3 bases from J; bases unmatched to any gene: 9. The CDR3 runs 14 residues. As DNA, the CDR3 is TGCAGCGTGGGGGGACAGGGCAGCAACTACGAGCAGTACTTC. Translated, it gives CSVGGQGSNYEQYF.

This clonotype was seen ten or more times. CDR3 in DNA: TGTGCCAGCAGCCTCCCGGGACAGGGGATCGATGAGCAGTTCTTC. Translating it yields CASSLPGQGIDEQFF. The chain links TRBV3-1 to TRBJ2-1, with 10 bases lining up with TRBD1. The CDR3 has 15 residues. With 4 bases clipped from V and 8 bases from J, the junction kept 8 bases outside the gene matches. The V gene's germline CDR1 is LGHDT and CDR2 YNNKEL (reference sequence).

This clonotype was recorded many times. The rearrangement joins TRBV5-6 to TRBJ2-7; perhaps TRBD1 as D (6 bases). With 0 bases removed from V and 2 bases from J, the gap between germline ends came to 12 bases. Germline V gives CDR1 SGHDT, CDR2 YYEEEE. The CDR3 totals 15 residues. The CDR3 DNA sequence: TGTGCCAGCAGCTTGGGGACAGTTTCAACCTACGAGCAGTACTTC. It yields the protein CASSLGTVSTYEQYF.

At least ten counts were recorded for this clonotype. The CDR3 sequence: CASSLWEGGETQYF. The CDR3 nucleotides read TGTGCCAGCAGCTTATGGGAGGGCGGTGAGACCCAGTACTTC. The genes are TRBV7-9 and TRBJ2-5, with 7 bases identical to TRBD2. The CDR3 consists of 14 residues. The germline V gene encodes CDR1 SEHNR and CDR2 FQNEAQ (reference sequence). J gave up 5 bases and V 2 bases, and 5 bases lay outside the gene matches.